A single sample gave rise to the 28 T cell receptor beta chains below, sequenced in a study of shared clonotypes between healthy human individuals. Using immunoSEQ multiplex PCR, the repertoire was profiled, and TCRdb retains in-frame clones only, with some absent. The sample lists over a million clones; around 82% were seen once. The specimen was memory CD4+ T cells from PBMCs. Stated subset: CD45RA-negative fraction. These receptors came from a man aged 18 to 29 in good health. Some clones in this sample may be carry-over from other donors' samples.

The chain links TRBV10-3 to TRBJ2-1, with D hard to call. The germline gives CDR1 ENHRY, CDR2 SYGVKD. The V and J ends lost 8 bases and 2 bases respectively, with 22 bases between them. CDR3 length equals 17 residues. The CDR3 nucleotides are TGTGCCATCGCACTCTCGCCACTCCGTACCACCTACAATGAGCAGTTCTTC. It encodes CAIALSPLRTTYNEQFF.

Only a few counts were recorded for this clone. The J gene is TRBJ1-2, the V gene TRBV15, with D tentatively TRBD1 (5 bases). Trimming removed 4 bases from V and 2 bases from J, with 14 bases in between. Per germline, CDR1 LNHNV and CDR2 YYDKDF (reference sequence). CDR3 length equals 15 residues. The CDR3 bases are TGTGCCACCAGCACTTTGACGCGGGGGAACTATGGCTACACCTTC. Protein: CATSTLTRGNYGYTF.

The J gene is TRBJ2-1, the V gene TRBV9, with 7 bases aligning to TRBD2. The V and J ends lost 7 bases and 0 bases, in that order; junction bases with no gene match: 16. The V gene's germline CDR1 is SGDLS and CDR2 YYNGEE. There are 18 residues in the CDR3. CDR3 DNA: TGTGCCAGCGGCTCCCCGGGAGGAGCACTCAGCTCCTACAATGAGCAGTTCTTC. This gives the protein CASGSPGGALSSYNEQFF.

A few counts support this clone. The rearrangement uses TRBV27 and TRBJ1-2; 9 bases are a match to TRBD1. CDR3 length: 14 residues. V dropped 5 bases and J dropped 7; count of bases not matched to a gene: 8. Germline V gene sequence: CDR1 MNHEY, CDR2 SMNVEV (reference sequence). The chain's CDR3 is CASSQIGTGLGYTF. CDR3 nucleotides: TGTGCCAGCAGTCAAATCGGGACAGGGCTTGGCTACACCTTC.

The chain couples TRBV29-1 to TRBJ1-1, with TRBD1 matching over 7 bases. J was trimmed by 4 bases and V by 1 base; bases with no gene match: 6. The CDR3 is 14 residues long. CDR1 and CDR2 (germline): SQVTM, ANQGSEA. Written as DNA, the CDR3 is TGCAGCGTTGAAGGGGGGGAGGGGGCCACTGAAGCTTTCTTT. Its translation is CSVEGGEGATEAFF. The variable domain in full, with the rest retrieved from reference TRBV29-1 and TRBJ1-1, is SAVISQKPSRDICQRGTSLTIQCQVDSQVTMMFWYRQQPGQSLTLIATANQGSEATYESGFVIDKFPISRPNLTFSTLTVSNMSPEDSSIYLCSVEGGEGATEAFFGQGTRLTVV.

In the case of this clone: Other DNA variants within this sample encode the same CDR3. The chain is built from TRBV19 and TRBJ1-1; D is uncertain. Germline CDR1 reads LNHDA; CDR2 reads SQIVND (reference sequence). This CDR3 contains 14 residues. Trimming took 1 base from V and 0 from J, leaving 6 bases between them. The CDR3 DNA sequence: TGTGCCAGTAGTATAGTGGGTATGAACACTGAAGCTTTCTTT. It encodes CASSIVGMNTEAFF.

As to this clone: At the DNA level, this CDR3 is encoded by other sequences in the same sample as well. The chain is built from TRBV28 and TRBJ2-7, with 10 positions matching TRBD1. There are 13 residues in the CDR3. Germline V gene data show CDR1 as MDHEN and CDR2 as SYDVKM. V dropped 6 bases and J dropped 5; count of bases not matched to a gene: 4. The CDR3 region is CASRPGTGDEQYF. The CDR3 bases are TGTGCCAGCAGGCCGGGGACAGGGGACGAGCAGTACTTC.

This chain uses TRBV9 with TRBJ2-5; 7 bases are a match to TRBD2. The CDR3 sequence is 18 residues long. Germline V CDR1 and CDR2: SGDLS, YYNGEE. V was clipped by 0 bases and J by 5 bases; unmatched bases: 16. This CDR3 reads CASSVGAGGRLNMETQYF. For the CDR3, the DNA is TGTGCCAGCAGCGTAGGCGCGGGCGGGAGACTGAATATGGAGACCCAGTACTTC.

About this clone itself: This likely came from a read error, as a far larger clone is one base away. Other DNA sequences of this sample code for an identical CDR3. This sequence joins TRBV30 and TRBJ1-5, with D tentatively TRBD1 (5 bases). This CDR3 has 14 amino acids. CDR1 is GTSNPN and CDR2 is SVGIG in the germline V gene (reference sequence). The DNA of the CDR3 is TGCGCCTGGAGCTTCGGGGGAGGGAATCAGCCCCAGCATTTT. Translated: CAWSFGGGNQPQHF.

The CDR3 bases are TGCGCCAGCAGCTTCGCCAGGAGGGGCACAGATACGCAGTATTTT. It translates to CASSFARRGTDTQYF. The chain carries TRBV5-1 and TRBJ2-3; TRBD2 is a possible D gene (6 bases). Germline CDR1 and CDR2: SGHRS and YFSETQ. The CDR3 spans 15 residues. V lost 2 bases and J 1 base, leaving 11 bases between the germline ends.

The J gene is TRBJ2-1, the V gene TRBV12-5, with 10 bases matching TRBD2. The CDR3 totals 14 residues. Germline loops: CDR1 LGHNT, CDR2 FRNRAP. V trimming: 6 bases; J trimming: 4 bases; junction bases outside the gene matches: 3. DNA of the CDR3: TGTGCTAGTGGACCGGGACTAGCGTACAATGAGCAGTTCTTC. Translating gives CASGPGLAYNEQFF.

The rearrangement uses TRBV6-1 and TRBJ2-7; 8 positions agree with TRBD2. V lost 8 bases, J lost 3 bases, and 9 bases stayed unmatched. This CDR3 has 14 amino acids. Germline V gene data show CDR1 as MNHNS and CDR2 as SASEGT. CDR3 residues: CASATASGFYEQYF. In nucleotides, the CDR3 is TGTGCCAGCGCTACGGCTAGCGGGTTCTACGAGCAGTACTTC.

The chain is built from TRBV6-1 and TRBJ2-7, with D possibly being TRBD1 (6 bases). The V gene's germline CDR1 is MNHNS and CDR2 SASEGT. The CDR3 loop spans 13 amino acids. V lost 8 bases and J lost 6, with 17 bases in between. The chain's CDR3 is CASGGQRLGEQYF. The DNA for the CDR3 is TGTGCCAGCGGAGGACAGCGCCTGGGCGAGCAGTACTTC.

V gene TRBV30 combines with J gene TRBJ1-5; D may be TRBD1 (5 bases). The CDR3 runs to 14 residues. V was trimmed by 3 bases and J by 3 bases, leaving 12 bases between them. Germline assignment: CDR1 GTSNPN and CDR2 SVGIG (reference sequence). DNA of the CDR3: TGTGCCTGGAGCAATACAGGCCTCAATCAGCCCCAGCATTTT. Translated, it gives CAWSNTGLNQPQHF. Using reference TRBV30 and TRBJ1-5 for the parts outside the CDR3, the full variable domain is SQTIHQWPATLVQPVGSPLSLECTVEGTSNPNLYWYRQAAGRGLQLLFYSVGIGQISSEVPQNLSASRPQDRQFILSSKKLLLSDSGFYLCAWSNTGLNQPQHFGDGTRLSIL.

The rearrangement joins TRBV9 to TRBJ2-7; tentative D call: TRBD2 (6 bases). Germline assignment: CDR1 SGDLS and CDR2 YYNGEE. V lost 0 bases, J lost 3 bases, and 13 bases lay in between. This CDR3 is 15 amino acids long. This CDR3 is CASSVGISGDYEQYF. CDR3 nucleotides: TGTGCCAGCAGCGTAGGTATTAGCGGTGACTACGAGCAGTACTTC.

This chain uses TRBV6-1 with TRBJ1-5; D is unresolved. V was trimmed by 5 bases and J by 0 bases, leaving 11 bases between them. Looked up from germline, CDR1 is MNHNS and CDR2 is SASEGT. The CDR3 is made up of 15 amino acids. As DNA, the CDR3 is TGTGCCAGCAGTCCGGCAGGATATAGCAATCAGCCCCAGCATTTT. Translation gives CASSPAGYSNQPQHF.

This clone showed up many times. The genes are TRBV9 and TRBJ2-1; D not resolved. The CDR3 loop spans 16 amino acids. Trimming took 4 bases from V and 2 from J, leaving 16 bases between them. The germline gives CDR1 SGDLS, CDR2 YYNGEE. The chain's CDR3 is CASSPRWPWAYNEQFF. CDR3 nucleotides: TGTGCCAGCAGCCCTCGTTGGCCCTGGGCCTACAATGAGCAGTTCTTC.

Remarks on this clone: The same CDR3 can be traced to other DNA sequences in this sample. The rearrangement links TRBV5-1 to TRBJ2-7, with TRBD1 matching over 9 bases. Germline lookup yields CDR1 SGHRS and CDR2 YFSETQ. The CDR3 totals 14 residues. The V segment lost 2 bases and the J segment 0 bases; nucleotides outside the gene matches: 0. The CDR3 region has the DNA TGCGCCAGCAGCTTACAGGGGGCCTCCTACGAGCAGTACTTC. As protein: CASSLQGASYEQYF. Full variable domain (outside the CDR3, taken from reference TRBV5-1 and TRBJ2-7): KAGVTQTPRYLIKTRGQQVTLSCSPISGHRSVSWYQQTPGQGLQFLFEYFSETQRNKGNFPGRFSGRQFSNSRSEMNVSTLELGDSALYLCASSLQGASYEQYFGPGTRLTVT.

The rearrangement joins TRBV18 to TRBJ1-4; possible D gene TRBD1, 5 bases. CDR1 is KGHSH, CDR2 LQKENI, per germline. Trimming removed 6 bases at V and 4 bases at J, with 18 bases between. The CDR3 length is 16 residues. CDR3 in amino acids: CASSRNGARVNEKLFF. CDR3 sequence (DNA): TGTGCCAGCTCCCGAAACGGTGCCAGGGTTAATGAAAAACTGTTTTTT.

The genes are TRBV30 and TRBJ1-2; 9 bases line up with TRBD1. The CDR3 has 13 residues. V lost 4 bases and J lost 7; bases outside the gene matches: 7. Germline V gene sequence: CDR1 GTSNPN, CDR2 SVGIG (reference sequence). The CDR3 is CAWTRDRVGGYTF. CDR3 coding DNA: TGTGCCTGGACCCGGGACAGGGTCGGTGGCTACACCTTC. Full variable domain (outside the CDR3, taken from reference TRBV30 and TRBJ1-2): SQTIHQWPATLVQPVGSPLSLECTVEGTSNPNLYWYRQAAGRGLQLLFYSVGIGQISSEVPQNLSASRPQDRQFILSSKKLLLSDSGFYLCAWTRDRVGGYTFGSGTRLTVV.

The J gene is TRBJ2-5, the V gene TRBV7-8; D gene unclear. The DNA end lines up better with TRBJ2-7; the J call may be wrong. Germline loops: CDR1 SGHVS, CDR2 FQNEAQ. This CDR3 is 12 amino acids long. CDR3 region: CASSPHGDEQYF. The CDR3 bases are TGTGCCAGCAGCCCCCATGGGGACGAGCAGTACTTC.

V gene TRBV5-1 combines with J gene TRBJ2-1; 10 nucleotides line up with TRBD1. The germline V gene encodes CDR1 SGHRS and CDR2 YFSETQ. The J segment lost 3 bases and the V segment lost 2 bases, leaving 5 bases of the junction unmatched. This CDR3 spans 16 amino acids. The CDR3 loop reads CASSLGTGDSYNEQFF. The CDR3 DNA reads TGCGCCAGCAGCTTAGGGACAGGGGATAGCTACAATGAGCAGTTCTTC.

CDR3 in amino acids: CASTSGARGAEAFF. The CDR3 DNA reads TGTGCCAGCACCTCCGGGGCGAGGGGCGCTGAAGCTTTCTTT. The chain employs TRBV27 and TRBJ1-1; TRBD1 is a possible D gene (5 bases). V lost 7 bases to trimming and J lost 6 bases, with 18 bases between them. This CDR3 comprises 14 residues. From germline, CDR1 is MNHEY and CDR2 SMNVEV (reference sequence).

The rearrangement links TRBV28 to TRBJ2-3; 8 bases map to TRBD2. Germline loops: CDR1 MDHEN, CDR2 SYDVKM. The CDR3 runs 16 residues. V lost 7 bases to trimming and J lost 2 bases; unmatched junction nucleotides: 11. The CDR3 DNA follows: TGTGCCAGCACCACGGGGGGGGCCGTAGACACAGATACGCAGTATTTT. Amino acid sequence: CASTTGGAVDTDTQYF. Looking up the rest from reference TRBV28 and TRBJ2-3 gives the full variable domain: DVKVTQSSRYLVKRTGEKVFLECVQDMDHENMFWYRQDPGLGLRLIYFSYDVKMKEKGDIPEGYSVSREKKERFSLILESASTNQTSMYLCASTTGGAVDTDTQYFGPGTRLTVL.

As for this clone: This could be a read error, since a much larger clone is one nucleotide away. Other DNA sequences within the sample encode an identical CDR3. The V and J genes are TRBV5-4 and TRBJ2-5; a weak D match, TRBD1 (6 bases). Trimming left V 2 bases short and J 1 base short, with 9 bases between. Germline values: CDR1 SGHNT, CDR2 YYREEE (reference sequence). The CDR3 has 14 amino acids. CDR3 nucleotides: TGTGCCAGCAGCTTAGGACAGATCCAAGAGACCCAGTACTTC. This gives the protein CASSLGQIQETQYF. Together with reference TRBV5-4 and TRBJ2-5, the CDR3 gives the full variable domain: ETGVTQSPTHLIKTRGQQVTLRCSSQSGHNTVSWYQQALGQGPQFIFQYYREEENGRGNFPPRFSGLQFPNYSSELNVNALELDDSALYLCASSLGQIQETQYFGPGTRLLVL.

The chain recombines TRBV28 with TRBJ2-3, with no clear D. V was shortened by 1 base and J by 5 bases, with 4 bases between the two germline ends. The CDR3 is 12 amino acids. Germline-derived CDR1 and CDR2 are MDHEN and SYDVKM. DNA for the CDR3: TGTGCCAGCAGTTTATTACAAGATACGCAGTATTTT. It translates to CASSLLQDTQYF.

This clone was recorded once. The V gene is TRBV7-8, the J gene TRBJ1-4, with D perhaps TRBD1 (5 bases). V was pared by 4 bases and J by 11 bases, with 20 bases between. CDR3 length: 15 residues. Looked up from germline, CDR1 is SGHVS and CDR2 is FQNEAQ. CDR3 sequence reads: CASSSYGLTGGKLFF. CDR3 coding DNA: TGTGCCAGCAGCTCCTATGGACTCACCGGGGGGAAACTGTTTTTT.

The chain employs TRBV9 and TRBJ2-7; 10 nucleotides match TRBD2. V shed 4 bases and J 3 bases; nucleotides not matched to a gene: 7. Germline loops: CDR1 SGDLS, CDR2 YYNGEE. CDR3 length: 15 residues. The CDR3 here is CASSPSRTSGYEQYF. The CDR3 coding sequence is TGTGCCAGCAGCCCTAGTAGGACTAGCGGCTACGAGCAGTACTTC.